This T cell receptor beta chain derives from a study of T cell repertoires in cytomegalovirus infection. Study background: HLA-B-restricted CMV epitopes that are well studied, plus recently identified HLA-C-restricted ones, were used by the study. Public TCR beta signatures indicated both CMV infection and matching HLA type.

CDR1 SEHNR and CDR2 FQNEAQ come from the germline V gene (reference sequence). CDR3 length: 14 residues. This clonotype was seen only a few times. What it binds is not known. A junction end diverges from the germline sequence, so it may reflect a read error. General study findings and limits: Ex vivo, HLA-C-restricted CMV-specific TCR beta clonotypes prevailed over the rest of the response.

TCRdb called the reads again in MiXCR, with one record for every CDR3 protein. The sample carries 350,000 to 400,000 distinct CDR3 sequences, 34% recorded once. The chain joins TRBV7-9 to TRBJ1-5; the D is unclear. This clonotype was obtained from a human donor in good health (CMV status not recorded). Some clones in this sample may be carry-over from other donors' samples. Sequencing was performed on cultured PBMCs, taken from culture after CMV antigen stimulation. CDR3 sequence (DNA): TGTTCCAGCAGCTTATCAGGCCTTGGCCAGCCCCAGCATTTT. Translating gives CSSSLSGLGQPQHF.